The clone carrying this TCR beta chain appeared once. This sample was taken from a study of technical replicates of blood from several donors. Using immunoSEQ multiplex PCR, the repertoire was profiled, and TCRdb retains in-frame clones only, with some absent. This sample has fewer than 90,000 clones, with roughly 90% found just once. The germline gives CDR1 SGHDT, CDR2 YYEEEE. Trimming at V came to 4 bases and at J to 4 bases, leaving 7 bases not matched to a gene. The length of the CDR3 is 14 residues. This TCR was recovered from a human donor in good health. The J gene is TRBJ1-2, the V gene TRBV5-6; 7 bases line up with TRBD1. Sequencing input: T cells isolated from PBMCs. CDR3 coding DNA: TGTGCCAGCAGCCGGACAGGTCAATTCTATGGCTACACCTTC. The encoded protein is CASSRTGQFYGYTF.